Each of the 25 T cell receptor beta chains below was sequenced from the same sample in a study of T-cell reconstitution after alpha-beta-depleted transplantation in children. TCRbeta library preparation incorporated unique molecular identifiers. TCRdb re-derived calls from the PCR reads in MiXCR, one entry per CDR3 protein. Of approximately 220,000 distinct CDR3 sequences in the sample, about 15% were seen once. The sequences come from PBMCs, mostly from graft donor cells, collected 360 days after TCRalphabeta/CD19-depleted stem cell transplant. These receptors all come from a male patient between 2 and 10 years old who had a stem cell transplant for acute lymphoblastic leukemia, so the T cells may come from the graft donor.

V usage is TRBV12-3 or TRBV12-4 and J usage is TRBJ1-2; D unclear. Trimming stripped 2 bases from V and 0 bases from J, with 10 bases between. The length of the CDR3 is 15 residues. CDR3 in DNA: TGTGCCAGCAGTTTACGCCGCATCCCTAACTATGGCTACACCTTC. Residues: CASSLRRIPNYGYTF.

This chain links TRBV5-1 with TRBJ1-4; a weak D match, TRBD1 (5 bases). V lost 4 bases and J lost 8, with 18 bases in between. The CDR3 has 15 residues. Germline CDR1 is SGHRS and CDR2 is YFSETQ. Here the CDR3 DNA reads TGCGCCAGCAGCGGCTCCGGGACGGAGGGCGAAAAACTGTTTTTT. Translated, it gives CASSGSGTEGEKLFF.

V gene TRBV29-1 combines with J gene TRBJ2-5; no reliable D call. The CDR3 runs to 12 residues. Germline-derived CDR1 and CDR2 are SQVTM and ANQGSEA. V lost 4 bases, J lost 1 base, and 7 bases lay in between. CDR3 DNA sequence: TGCAGCGTTGCCAACGGCCAAGAGACCCAGTACTTC. It encodes CSVANGQETQYF.

This clonotype has more than one count but fewer than ten. The chain employs TRBV12-3 or TRBV12-4 and TRBJ2-5; a possible D gene is TRBD2 (7 bases). This CDR3 has 14 amino acids. V was cut by 4 bases and J by 4 bases, with 13 bases left in between. CDR3 nucleotide sequence: TGTGCCAGCAGTTCCTGGGGGGGCAGAGAGACCCAGTACTTC. Protein product: CASSSWGGRETQYF.

This rearrangement joins TRBV7-9 to TRBJ1-1, with 8 positions matching TRBD1. After removal of 4 bases from V and 1 base from J, the junction contained 2 bases not matched to a gene. In germline, CDR1 is SEHNR, CDR2 FQNEAQ (reference sequence). The CDR3 has 14 residues. The CDR3 region is CASSWDRRNTEAFF. In DNA, the CDR3 is TGTGCCAGCAGCTGGGACAGGCGGAACACTGAAGCTTTCTTT.

In this sample, this clonotype turned up a few times. The genes are TRBV12-3 or TRBV12-4 and TRBJ1-2; D unresolved. The length of the CDR3 is 12 residues. V dropped 7 bases and J dropped 8 bases, with 14 bases sitting between them. The CDR3 nucleotides read TGTGCCAGCAACCAAGGGCCAGGAGGCTACACCTTC. This gives the protein CASNQGPGGYTF.

This chain's CDR3 is CATRAGAKNIQYF. As DNA, the CDR3 is TGTGCCACTCGAGCCGGGGCCAAAAACATTCAGTACTTC. The V call is TRBV7-9, the J call TRBJ2-4; D gene uncertain. CDR1 and CDR2 (germline): SEHNR, FQNEAQ (reference sequence). Between the trimmed V and J ends, which lost 10 bases and 1 base, there was a span of 11 bases. There are 13 residues in the CDR3.

The rearrangement uses TRBV20-1 and TRBJ2-7, with D possibly matching TRBD1 (5 bases). Germline V lookup: CDR1 DFQATT, CDR2 SNEGSKA (reference sequence). This CDR3 has 11 amino acids. V shed 6 bases and J shed 4 bases, with 10 bases lying between them. The CDR3 sequence: CSAPAGYEQYF. The CDR3 bases are TGCAGTGCGCCAGCAGGGTACGAGCAGTACTTC.

The chain links TRBV27 to TRBJ2-1, with TRBD2 matching 7 bases. The length of the CDR3 is 15 residues. V lost 5 bases, J lost 2 bases, and 6 bases stayed unmatched. The germline gives CDR1 MNHEY, CDR2 SMNVEV (reference sequence). This CDR3 reads CASSQSGEAYNEQFF. The CDR3 nucleotides are TGTGCCAGCAGTCAGAGCGGGGAGGCCTACAATGAGCAGTTCTTC.

There are a few counts of this clonotype. The V and J genes are TRBV6-2 or TRBV6-3 and TRBJ2-2; 8 bases are shared with TRBD2. The junction had 10 bases not matched to a gene; V was cut back by 2 bases and J by 8 bases. The CDR3 is made up of 16 amino acids. Per germline, CDR1 MNHEY and CDR2 SVGEGT. CDR3 loop: CASSYLGAGESGELFF. CDR3 nucleotides: TGTGCCAGCAGTTACCTCGGAGCGGGAGAGTCTGGGGAGCTGTTTTTT.

V gene TRBV13 combines with J gene TRBJ2-3; TRBD1 matches at 7 bases. The CDR3 has 17 residues. Looked up from germline, CDR1 is PRHDT and CDR2 is FYEKMQ (reference sequence). J was trimmed by 1 base and V by 3 bases; bases with no gene match: 10. In DNA, the CDR3 is TGTGCCAGCAGCTTCTACAGGGGTGTGAGGCGCACAGATACGCAGTATTTT. Protein: CASSFYRGVRRTDTQYF.

V is TRBV6-2 or TRBV6-3 and J is TRBJ2-2; 7 bases match TRBD1. The germline V gene encodes CDR1 MNHEY and CDR2 SVGEGT. Trimming removed 5 bases from V and 3 bases from J; junction bases left unmatched: 9. The CDR3 extends over 16 amino acids. In nucleotides, the CDR3 is TGTGCCAGCAGTAATCCCTTCAGGGGGTACACCGGGGAGCTGTTTTTT. It yields the protein CASSNPFRGYTGELFF.

The chain links TRBV12-5 to TRBJ2-1; 7 positions agree with TRBD2. After removal of 5 bases from V and 3 bases from J, the junction contained 13 bases not matched to a gene. This CDR3 region has 17 residues. Germline V gives CDR1 LGHNT, CDR2 FRNRAP. Here the CDR3 reads CASGPFSLSSGYNEQFF. The CDR3 nucleotides read TGTGCTAGTGGTCCGTTTTCTTTGTCTAGCGGCTACAATGAGCAGTTCTTC. Looking up the rest from reference TRBV12-5 and TRBJ2-1 gives the full variable domain: DARVTQTPRHKVTEMGQEVTMRCQPILGHNTVFWYRQTMMQGLELLAYFRNRAPLDDSGMPKDRFSAEMPDATLATLKIQPSEPRDSAVYFCASGPFSLSSGYNEQFFGPGTRLTVL.

A few counts support this clonotype. V usage is TRBV7-8 and J usage is TRBJ2-2; 7 bases map to TRBD2. Per germline, CDR1 SGHVS and CDR2 FQNEAQ. The V gene end was trimmed by 6 bases and the J gene end by 1 base; junction bases not matched to a gene: 11. CDR3 length equals 17 residues. The CDR3 DNA sequence: TGTGCCAGCAGGACGGCTTATCAGCGGGGGAACACCGGGGAGCTGTTTTTT. Residues: CASRTAYQRGNTGELFF.

The rearrangement uses TRBV2 and TRBJ2-7; D ambiguous. This CDR3 comprises 12 residues. CDR1 is SNHLY, CDR2 FYNNEI, per germline. Between the trimmed V and J ends, which lost 4 bases and 3 bases, there was a span of 7 bases. For the CDR3, the DNA is TGTGCCAGCAGTGGTCCCATCTACGAGCAGTACTTC. As protein: CASSGPIYEQYF.

This clonotype turned up a few times. The chain carries TRBV16 and TRBJ1-1, with 9 bases aligning to TRBD1. Germline lookup yields CDR1 KGHSY and CDR2 FQNENV. J gave up 4 bases and V 4 bases, and 4 bases lay outside the gene matches. The CDR3 length is 14 residues. The CDR3 DNA reads as TGTGCCAGCAGCCTTAAGACAGGGGGCACTGAAGCTTTCTTT. Residues: CASSLKTGGTEAFF.

J is TRBJ2-1 and V is TRBV6-2 or TRBV6-3, with a tentative D call TRBD2 (5 bases). V was cut by 7 bases and J by 1 base, with 11 bases left in between. CDR3 length: 14 amino acids. Per germline, CDR1 MNHEY and CDR2 SVGEGT. CDR3 region: CASIGQRSYNEQFF. CDR3 DNA sequence: TGTGCCAGCATCGGCCAGCGGTCCTACAATGAGCAGTTCTTC.

This clonotype came up many times. The chain recombines TRBV7-9 with TRBJ2-7; 8 bases align to TRBD1. The CDR3 runs 16 residues. In germline, CDR1 is SEHNR, CDR2 FQNEAQ (reference sequence). V was clipped by 5 bases and J by 4 bases; unmatched bases: 13. CDR3 protein: CASSPGGTGGLYEQYF. In DNA form, the CDR3 reads TGTGCCAGCAGCCCAGGAGGGACAGGAGGCCTTTACGAGCAGTACTTC.

V is TRBV6-2 or TRBV6-3 and J is TRBJ2-5; D remains unclear. Germline V gives CDR1 MNHEY, CDR2 SVGEGT. The CDR3 length is 16 residues. Trimming took 0 bases from V and 2 from J, leaving 13 bases between them. DNA for the CDR3: TGTGCCAGCAGTTACTCGGCCCAGGAACTACAAGAGACCCAGTACTTC. It translates to CASSYSAQELQETQYF.

This clonotype has a handful of counts. The genes are TRBV5-1 and TRBJ2-2, with 9 nucleotides matching TRBD2. The length of the CDR3 is 16 residues. The V gene's germline CDR1 is SGHRS and CDR2 YFSETQ. V lost 3 bases, J lost 6 bases, and 9 bases stayed unmatched. The CDR3 is CASSWARLAESGELFF. The CDR3 DNA reads TGCGCCAGCAGCTGGGCGCGACTAGCGGAATCCGGGGAGCTGTTTTTT. Combining the CDR3 with reference TRBV5-1 and TRBJ2-2 gives the whole variable domain KAGVTQTPRYLIKTRGQQVTLSCSPISGHRSVSWYQQTPGQGLQFLFEYFSETQRNKGNFPGRFSGRQFSNSRSEMNVSTLELGDSALYLCASSWARLAESGELFFGEGSRLTVL.

The chain couples TRBV7-2 to TRBJ2-6; D gene ambiguous. CDR3 length equals 16 residues. Trimming removed 5 bases from V and 0 bases from J, with 11 bases in between. Germline CDR1 and CDR2: SGHTA and FQGNSA. The CDR3 loop is CASSPRGSSGANVLTF. The CDR3 bases are TGTGCCAGCAGCCCAAGAGGCAGCTCTGGGGCCAACGTCCTGACTTTC.

This sequence joins TRBV18 and TRBJ1-6; TRBD1 might be the D (5 bases). The V gene's germline CDR1 is KGHSH and CDR2 LQKENI. The CDR3 extends over 17 amino acids. Trimming shortened V by 8 bases and J by 0 bases, and 17 bases separated the two germline ends. The CDR3 here is CASVLMAGASYNSPLHF. The CDR3 nucleotides read TGTGCCAGCGTTCTCATGGCCGGGGCCTCCTATAATTCACCCCTCCACTTT.

This chain uses TRBV7-9 with TRBJ1-2, with D maybe TRBD1 (5 bases). Trimming shortened V by 2 bases and J by 4 bases, and 17 bases separated the two germline ends. This CDR3 region has 16 residues. In germline, CDR1 is SEHNR, CDR2 FQNEAQ (reference sequence). Here the CDR3 DNA reads TGTGCCAGCAGCTTAAGGCTCACCCGAGGGGTCTATGGCTACACCTTC. Its protein product is CASSLRLTRGVYGYTF.

The rearrangement links TRBV29-1 to TRBJ2-1, with 9 bases that match TRBD1. With 6 bases clipped from V and 1 base from J, the junction kept 10 bases outside the gene matches. Germline CDR1 reads SQVTM; CDR2 reads ANQGSEA. The CDR3 loop spans 16 amino acids. The CDR3 here is CSVGRWGTGSYNEQFF. CDR3 nucleotides: TGCAGCGTCGGAAGGTGGGGGACAGGGTCCTACAATGAGCAGTTCTTC.

Only a few counts were recorded for this clonotype. This chain links TRBV20-1 with TRBJ1-6; D gene uncertain. V shed 2 bases and J shed 6 bases, with 11 bases lying between them. The CDR3 consists of 14 residues. Germline assignment: CDR1 DFQATT and CDR2 SNEGSKA (reference sequence). DNA for the CDR3: TGCAGTGCTAGATCTAGCTACAGTAATTCACCCCTCCACTTT. It translates to CSARSSYSNSPLHF.